These T cell receptor beta chains were read from a single sample in a study of shared clonotypes between healthy human individuals. The table came from immunoSEQ multiplex PCR; TCRdb's copy has only in-frame clones and leaves some out. The top ten clones hold under 15% of a sample with some 470,000 clones, over 60% of them seen once. The specimen sequenced was PBMCs. The source is a woman between 40 and 55 years old in good health. Some clones in this sample may be carry-over from other donors' samples. CDR3s include the opening cysteine and the closing phenylalanine or tryptophan. The order of the fields is D gene, clone size, V gene, J gene, CDR3 protein, CDR3 DNA. A D gene is named only where the DNA matches it firmly. Part of the rows lack a size; the others show once, few, many or a class for expanded clones.

NA,NA,TRBV7-9,TRBJ2-7,CASSLWGGRDEQYF,TGTGCCAGCAGCCTATGGGGCGGTCGGGACGAGCAGTACTTC
TRBD2,NA,TRBV19,TRBJ2-5,CASNGASGRETQYF,TGTGCCAGTAACGGCGCTAGCGGGAGAGAGACCCAGTACTTC
NA,NA,TRBV2,TRBJ1-2,CANLRTAPNYGYTF,TGTGCCAACCTCCGGACAGCGCCGAACTATGGCTACACCTTC
NA,many,TRBV7-2,TRBJ1-5,CASSLVSGSNQPQHF,TGTGCCAGCAGCTTAGTCTCAGGGAGCAATCAGCCCCAGCATTTT
NA,NA,TRBV28,TRBJ2-7,CASSLLTGSEQYF,TGTGCCAGCAGTTTACTTACAGGGTCCGAGCAGTACTTC
NA,many,TRBV10-3,TRBJ2-7,CASRDGDGEQYF,TGTGCCAGCCGGGACGGGGATGGGGAGCAGTACTTC
NA,NA,TRBV2,TRBJ2-3,CASSDEQGSDTQYF,TGTGCCAGCAGTGACGAGCAGGGATCAGATACGCAGTATTTT
TRBD2,NA,TRBV5-6,TRBJ2-7,CASSLVRLAEPYEQYF,TGTGCCAGCAGCTTGGTAAGGCTAGCGGAGCCCTACGAGCAGTACTTC
NA,NA,TRBV6-5,TRBJ2-7,CASRDWAAVGGEQYF,TGTGCCAGCAGGGACTGGGCAGCGGTGGGGGGCGAGCAGTACTTC
TRBD2,NA,TRBV19,TRBJ2-1,CASSITWEGRHHEQFF,TGTGCCAGTAGTATCACGTGGGAGGGCCGTCATCATGAGCAGTTCTTC
TRBD1,NA,TRBV18,TRBJ1-1,CASSPTRGQAFF,TGTGCCAGCTCACCTACCAGGGGGCAAGCTTTCTTT
NA,NA,TRBV28,TRBJ1-2,CASSLDRDMYGYTF,TGTGCCAGCAGTTTAGACCGGGACATGTATGGCTACACCTTC
NA,NA,TRBV2,TRBJ2-1,CASSPAVSYNEQFF,TGTGCCAGCAGTCCAGCGGTTTCCTACAATGAGCAGTTCTTC
NA,NA,TRBV19,TRBJ2-5,CASSMQGSQETQYF,TGTGCCAGTAGTATGCAGGGCAGCCAAGAGACCCAGTACTTC
NA,few,TRBV5-1,TRBJ2-6,CASSLGALSGANVLTF,TGCGCCAGCAGCTTGGGGGCACTCTCTGGGGCCAACGTCCTGACTTTC
NA,NA,TRBV7-9,TRBJ2-7,CASSPGGSSYEQYF,TGTGCCAGCAGCCCGGGGGGCAGCTCCTACGAGCAGTACTTC
NA,few,TRBV10-3,TRBJ1-5,CAITGEANQPQHF,TGTGCCATCACGGGAGAAGCCAATCAGCCCCAGCATTTT
TRBD2,NA,TRBV5-1,TRBJ2-5,CASSQGLAGGGETQYF,TGCGCCAGCAGCCAAGGACTAGCGGGAGGGGGCGAGACCCAGTACTTC
NA,NA,TRBV4-3,TRBJ1-2,CASSREGYGYTF,TGCGCCAGTTCACGGGAGGGGTACGGCTACACCTTC
NA,NA,TRBV7-8,TRBJ1-5,CASSLGTDQPQHF,TGTGCCAGCAGCTTAGGGACGGACCAGCCCCAGCATTTT
TRBD1,few,TRBV18,TRBJ2-7,CASSLQGAGEQYF,TGTGCCAGCTCCTTACAGGGGGCGGGCGAGCAGTACTTC
TRBD1,NA,TRBV19,TRBJ2-5,CASSIGQGGETQYF,TGTGCCAGTAGCATTGGACAGGGGGGAGAGACCCAGTACTTC
TRBD2,NA,TRBV14,TRBJ2-1,CASSPRASGRVHNEQFF,TGTGCCAGCAGTCCTAGGGCTAGCGGGAGGGTACACAATGAGCAGTTCTTC
TRBD1,NA,TRBV2,TRBJ2-3,CASRADRGRDTQYF,TGTGCCAGCAGGGCGGACAGGGGAAGAGATACGCAGTATTTT
NA,NA,TRBV11-2,TRBJ1-1,CASTRVLGLANTEAFF,TGTGCCAGCACCAGGGTCCTGGGTCTGGCGAACACTGAAGCTTTCTTT
TRBD1,NA,TRBV2,TRBJ1-2,CASSEIRGRGYGYTF,TGTGCCAGCAGTGAAATTAGGGGGCGCGGCTATGGCTACACCTTC
NA,NA,TRBV7-8,TRBJ2-1,CASSSSRVHEQFF,TGTGCCAGCAGCTCCTCTAGAGTTCATGAGCAGTTCTTC
NA,NA,TRBV28,TRBJ1-3,CASSLMVGGFSGSGNTIYF,TGTGCCAGCAGTTTAATGGTGGGAGGGTTCTCCGGCTCTGGAAACACCATATATTTT
NA,few,TRBV30,TRBJ1-5,CAWSERGDQPQHF,TGTGCCTGGAGTGAGAGGGGAGATCAGCCCCAGCATTTT
TRBD2,NA,TRBV28,TRBJ2-1,CASSFLAGVPNEQFF,TGTGCCAGCAGTTTCCTAGCGGGAGTCCCCAATGAGCAGTTCTTC
NA,NA,TRBV28,TRBJ2-7,CASSLELTGEQYF,TGTGCCAGCAGTTTAGAGCTAACAGGCGAGCAGTACTTC
NA,many,TRBV14,TRBJ1-3,CASSPSGFSFNTIYF,TGTGCCAGCAGCCCCTCGGGGTTTAGTTTCAACACCATATATTTT
NA,once,TRBV7-8,TRBJ2-5,CASSLGIRETQYF,TGTGCCAGCAGCTTAGGGATCCGGGAGACCCAGTACTTC
NA,once,TRBV25-1,TRBJ1-4,CASSVAGNEKLFF,TGTGCCAGCAGTGTCGCGGGAAATGAAAAACTGTTTTTT
NA,NA,TRBV11-2,TRBJ1-4,CASSLVVNEKLFF,TGTGCCAGCAGCTTAGTGGTTAATGAAAAACTGTTTTTT
NA,NA,TRBV30,TRBJ1-5,CAWTSGATQGNQPQHF,TGTGCCTGGACTTCGGGGGCCACCCAAGGCAATCAGCCCCAGCATTTT
NA,NA,TRBV7-8,TRBJ2-7,CASSPGLSSYEQYF,TGTGCCAGCAGTCCAGGATTAAGTTCCTACGAGCAGTACTTC
NA,NA,TRBV28,TRBJ1-1,CASSLRQGGNTEAFF,TGTGCCAGCAGTTTACGGCAGGGCGGGAACACTGAAGCTTTCTTT
NA,NA,TRBV7-8,TRBJ2-7,CASSSAATRDEQYF,TGTGCCAGCAGCTCCGCGGCGACTAGAGACGAGCAGTACTTC
TRBD1,NA,TRBV10-3,TRBJ1-1,CAISTTGGGPNTEAFF,TGTGCCATCAGCACAACAGGGGGCGGTCCGAACACTGAAGCTTTCTTT
NA,NA,TRBV27,TRBJ2-6,CASRRDGDSGANVLTF,TGTGCCAGCAGAAGGGACGGAGACTCTGGGGCCAACGTCCTGACTTTC
NA,NA,TRBV4-2,TRBJ2-3,CASSQEPTSTDTQYF,TGTGCCAGCAGCCAAGAGCCTACTAGCACAGATACGCAGTATTTT
NA,NA,TRBV19,TRBJ2-5,CASSKRDTQETQYF,TGTGCCAGTAGTAAGCGGGACACACAAGAGACCCAGTACTTC